Below, 32 T cell receptor beta chains from the same sample are listed, as sequenced in a study of blood T cell repertoires in COVID-19. Profiling relied on immunoSEQ multiplex PCR, and the TCRdb table lists in-frame clones only, not all of them. Of 220,000 or so clones detected, roughly 84% appear once; the ten largest clones hold 6.8%. Material: PBMCs or T cells enriched from blood (not recorded which). The receptors here all came from a woman in her forties who had recovered from COVID-19.

This rearrangement joins TRBV6-5 to TRBJ2-5, with D tentatively TRBD1 (6 bases). The CDR3 runs to 14 residues. Germline V lookup: CDR1 MNHEY, CDR2 SVGAGI. V dropped 6 bases and J dropped 4 bases, with 15 bases sitting between them. The chain's CDR3 is CASSRQDRAETQYF. The CDR3 bases are TGTGCCAGCAGCAGACAGGACCGGGCAGAGACCCAGTACTTC.

This chain links TRBV27 with TRBJ2-7; possible D gene TRBD1, 5 bases. V was pared by 5 bases and J by 3 bases, with 20 bases between. Germline values: CDR1 MNHEY, CDR2 SMNVEV (reference sequence). The CDR3 is 16 residues long. CDR3 DNA sequence: TGTGCCAGCAGTCCCAGGGTGGGGCGCCCCTTCTACGAGCAGTACTTC. The encoded protein is CASSPRVGRPFYEQYF.

The chain has TRBV6-5 and TRBJ1-2; D ambiguous. The V end lost 2 bases, the J end lost 5 bases, and 9 bases lay between the germline ends. The CDR3 has 13 amino acids. Germline V gene lookup returns CDR1 MNHEY and CDR2 SVGAGI. CDR3 DNA sequence: TGTGCCAGCAGTTACAACCGCCGGTATGGCTACACCTTC. Its translation is CASSYNRRYGYTF.

This chain links TRBV7-9 with TRBJ2-1, with TRBD1 matching 10 bases. The CDR3 is 15 residues long. V dropped 5 bases and J dropped 3; count of bases not matched to a gene: 4. Germline CDR1 and CDR2: SEHNR and FQNEAQ (reference sequence). CDR3 protein: CASSLGQGVYNEQFF. CDR3 in DNA: TGTGCCAGCAGCCTAGGACAGGGGGTCTACAATGAGCAGTTCTTC.

Only one count was recorded for this clone. This chain connects TRBV10-2 to TRBJ2-7; 14 bases map to TRBD2. The CDR3 spans 14 residues. Germline CDR1 WSHSY, CDR2 SAAADI. Trimming took 7 bases from V and 5 from J; bases not matched to a gene: 4. The CDR3 spells CASMGLAGAHEQYF. The CDR3 DNA reads TGCGCCAGCATGGGACTAGCGGGAGCCCACGAGCAGTACTTC.

As regards this clone: A much larger clone is a single base away; this may be a read error. The CDR3 nucleotides read TGTGCCAGTAGTATAGCCAGGAATCAGCCCCAGCATTTT. Its protein is CASSIARNQPQHF. V and J are TRBV19 and TRBJ1-5; D not certain. Germline-derived CDR1 and CDR2 are LNHDA and SQIVND (reference sequence). V gave up 1 base and J gave up 4 bases, with 5 bases separating them. The CDR3 has 13 amino acids.

The CDR3 here is CASSPQGTSMYGEQFF. The CDR3 DNA sequence: TGTGCCAGCTCACCACAGGGGACTAGCATGTACGGTGAGCAGTTCTTC. The gene calls are TRBV18 and TRBJ2-1; 9 bases map to TRBD2. The CDR3 totals 16 residues. J lost 9 bases, V lost 1 base, and 10 bases had no gene match. Germline CDR1 reads KGHSH; CDR2 reads LQKENI. Variable domain in full (rest from reference TRBV18 and TRBJ2-1): NAGVMQNPRHLVRRRGQEARLRCSPMKGHSHVYWYRQLPEEGLKFMVYLQKENIIDESGMPKERFSAEFPKEGPSILRIQQVVRGDSAAYFCASSPQGTSMYGEQFFGPGTRLTVL.

The rearrangement uses TRBV6-1 and TRBJ2-7, with TRBD1 as a possible D gene (6 bases). The germline V gene encodes CDR1 MNHNS and CDR2 SASEGT. Trimming removed 2 bases at V and 2 bases at J, with 7 bases between. The CDR3 is 13 residues long. The CDR3 spells CASSESGAYEQYF. CDR3 nucleotides: TGTGCCAGCAGTGAATCAGGGGCCTACGAGCAGTACTTC.

CDR3 protein: CASSIGQDLEGYTF. CDR3 nucleotides: TGTGCCAGTAGTATAGGGCAGGACTTGGAAGGCTACACCTTC. This chain links TRBV19 with TRBJ1-2; D is unresolved. V lost 1 base to trimming and J lost 8 bases, with 14 bases between them. In germline, CDR1 is LNHDA, CDR2 SQIVND (reference sequence). This CDR3 has 14 residues.

J is TRBJ2-7 and V is TRBV11-3, with 7 nucleotides matching TRBD1. The CDR3 runs 13 residues. Trimming removed 2 bases from V and 3 bases from J; junction bases left unmatched: 1. CDR1 is SGHNT, CDR2 YENEEA, per germline. The DNA of the CDR3 is TGTGCCAGCAGCTTAACAGGGGACTACGAGCAGTACGTC. Translated: CASSLTGDYEQYV.

The chain couples TRBV29-1 to TRBJ1-4; no reliable D call. The germline V gene has CDR1 SQVTM and CDR2 ANQGSEA. The CDR3 runs to 15 residues. V was clipped by 6 bases and J by 0 bases, with 14 bases between them. CDR3 protein: CSVARSGATNEKLFF. CDR3 DNA: TGCAGCGTCGCCCGGTCGGGTGCAACTAATGAAAAACTGTTTTTT.

The rearrangement uses TRBV11-3 and TRBJ2-7; D is undetermined. The CDR3 runs 12 residues. Trimming stripped 4 bases from V and 6 bases from J, with 10 bases between. The germline V gene encodes CDR1 SGHNT and CDR2 YENEEA. For the CDR3, the DNA is TGTGCCAGCAGCTCCCGGGTAGGCGAGCAGTACTTC. It specifies CASSSRVGEQYF.

The V and J genes are TRBV15 and TRBJ1-2; the D is unclear. This CDR3 is built from 13 residues. Germline V gene sequence: CDR1 LNHNV, CDR2 YYDKDF (reference sequence). Trimming cost V 5 bases and J 4 bases, with 11 bases left between them. Here the CDR3 DNA reads TGTGCCACCAGCCCCGGCGGGTCCTATGGCTACACCTTC. It codes for CATSPGGSYGYTF. Drawing the rest from reference TRBV15 and TRBJ1-2, the complete variable domain is DAMVIQNPRYQVTQFGKPVTLSCSQTLNHNVMYWYQQKSSQAPKLLFHYYDKDFNNEADTPDNFQSRRPNTSFCFLDIRSPGLGDTAMYLCATSPGGSYGYTFGSGTRLTVV.

The V gene is TRBV5-4, the J gene TRBJ2-7; no clear D gene. Germline CDR1 is SGHNT and CDR2 is YYREEE (reference sequence). The CDR3 has 14 amino acids. Trimming removed 1 base at V and 0 bases at J, with 8 bases between. The CDR3 here is CASSLNYGSYEQYF. The CDR3 DNA is TGTGCCAGCAGCTTGAACTACGGCTCCTACGAGCAGTACTTC.

The V call is TRBV15, the J call TRBJ2-4, with D possibly TRBD1 on 5 matching bases. Trimming took off 0 bases at V and 3 bases at J, with 12 bases between the two ends. Germline CDR1 LNHNV, CDR2 YYDKDF (reference sequence). This CDR3 spans 16 amino acids. CDR3 nucleotide sequence: TGTGCCACCAGCAGAGATGCAGGGCTCTTCAAAAACATTCAGTACTTC. Translated, it gives CATSRDAGLFKNIQYF.

A few counts support this clone. The gene calls are TRBV7-9 and TRBJ1-3; TRBD1 matches at 7 bases. The germline CDR1 and CDR2 sequences are SEHNR and FQNEAQ (reference sequence). The ends lost 7 bases at V and 0 bases at J; junction bases unmatched: 6. This CDR3 is 15 amino acids long. DNA of the CDR3: TGTGCCAGCACCCAGGGGGATTTCTCTGGAAACACCATATATTTT. This sequence encodes CASTQGDFSGNTIYF.

The chain carries TRBV24-1 and TRBJ2-3; 11 bases match TRBD2. The CDR3 contains 15 residues. The germline V gene encodes CDR1 KGHDR and CDR2 SFDVKD. Unmatched junction bases numbered 7, after V lost 8 bases and J lost 4 bases. For the CDR3, the DNA is TGTGCCACCAACCCACTAGCGGGAGTAGCAGATACGCAGTATTTT. Translated: CATNPLAGVADTQYF.

The CDR3 spells CASSLSAGLSGNTIYF. The DNA for the CDR3 is TGTGCCAGCAGCTTATCCGCAGGGCTCTCTGGAAACACCATATATTTT. This sequence joins TRBV7-2 and TRBJ1-3, with a possible D match to TRBD1 (5 bases). V lost 2 bases and J lost 0, with 11 bases in between. Germline values: CDR1 SGHTA, CDR2 FQGNSA. The CDR3 runs to 16 residues.

The count of this clone is one. The rearrangement uses TRBV7-2 and TRBJ2-1; TRBD2 agrees at 12 bases. This CDR3 is 17 amino acids long. The V segment lost 0 bases and the J segment 4 bases; nucleotides outside the gene matches: 4. Germline CDR1 SGHTA, CDR2 FQGNSA. This chain's CDR3 is CASSLASTSGSYNEQFF. CDR3 coding DNA: TGTGCCAGCAGCTTAGCTTCGACTAGCGGGAGTTACAATGAGCAGTTCTTC. The entire variable domain, with the rest obtained from reference TRBV7-2 and TRBJ2-1, is as follows: GAGVSQSPSNKVTEKGKDVELRCDPISGHTALYWYRQSLGQGLEFLIYFQGNSAPDKSGLPSDRFSAERTGGSVSTLTIQRTQQEDSAVYLCASSLASTSGSYNEQFFGPGTRLTVL.

This clone was seen a few times. The V and J genes are TRBV3-1 (or the pseudogene TRBV3-2) and TRBJ1-5; D gene ambiguous. Per germline, CDR1 LGHDT and CDR2 YNNKEL (reference sequence). Trimming removed 1 base at V and 0 bases at J, with 7 bases between. The length of the CDR3 is 15 residues. The CDR3 DNA reads TGTGCCAGCAGCCAAGGTTCCATTAGCAATCAGCCCCAGCATTTT. It is translated as CASSQGSISNQPQHF.

V gene TRBV12-3 or TRBV12-4 combines with J gene TRBJ1-2; no clear D gene. The CDR3 runs to 11 residues. Trimming removed 6 bases at V and 7 bases at J, with 9 bases between. The CDR3 bases are TGTGCCAGCAGCGGGGTTTCTGGCTACACCTTC. Translating gives CASSGVSGYTF.

This sequence joins TRBV11-2 and TRBJ2-7; maybe TRBD2 (5 bases). Germline-derived CDR1 and CDR2 are SGHAT and FQNNGV. The CDR3 spans 18 residues. Trimming cost V 5 bases and J 2 bases, with 25 bases left between them. CDR3 region: CASSPRSPRTEPTYEQYF. The CDR3 DNA is TGTGCCAGCAGCCCACGATCCCCCCGGACTGAGCCGACCTACGAGCAGTACTTC.

The chain is built from TRBV24-1 and TRBJ2-1; 9 bases match TRBD2. The CDR3 spans 17 residues. CDR1 KGHDR and CDR2 SFDVKD come from the germline V gene. J gave up 4 bases and V 0 bases, and 6 bases lay outside the gene matches. The CDR3 is CATSDLGSGSVYNEQFF. The CDR3, as DNA: TGTGCCACCAGTGATTTGGGTAGCGGGAGTGTTTACAATGAGCAGTTCTTC.

The table lists this clone with a few counts. The chain couples TRBV5-5 to TRBJ2-5, with D perhaps matching TRBD1 (5 bases). CDR1 and CDR2 from the germline V gene are SGHKS and YYEKEE (reference sequence). The CDR3 totals 14 residues. V was pared by 4 bases and J by 2 bases, with 12 bases between. The CDR3 region is CASSRVTAQETQYF. The CDR3 DNA reads TGTGCCAGCAGCAGGGTGACAGCACAAGAGACCCAGTACTTC. Together with reference TRBV5-5 and TRBJ2-5, the CDR3 gives the full variable domain: DAGVTQSPTHLIKTRGQQVTLRCSPISGHKSVSWYQQVLGQGPQFIFQYYEKEERGRGNFPDRFSARQFPNYSSELNVNALLLGDSALYLCASSRVTAQETQYFGPGTRLLVL.

There are a few counts of this clone. The chain uses TRBV7-9 and TRBJ2-2; D not certain. Germline CDR1 SEHNR, CDR2 FQNEAQ (reference sequence). The V end was cut by 5 bases, the J end by 6 bases, with 7 bases between. This CDR3 spans 12 amino acids. The CDR3 loop reads CASSLSAGELFF. The CDR3 coding sequence is TGTGCCAGCAGCCTGAGCGCCGGGGAGCTGTTTTTT.

The rearrangement joins TRBV29-1 to TRBJ2-1, with D maybe TRBD2 (5 bases). Germline assignment: CDR1 SQVTM and CDR2 ANQGSEA. There are 13 residues in the CDR3. The V gene lost 5 bases and the J gene lost 9 bases, with 17 bases spanning the gap. CDR3 DNA sequence: TGCAGCGTTCACCCTTATACCAGCGGTGAGCAGTTCTTC. It translates to CSVHPYTSGEQFF.

The chain has TRBV18 and TRBJ1-1, with 10 bases lining up with TRBD1. V trimming: 5 bases; J trimming: 1 base; junction bases outside the gene matches: 7. In germline, CDR1 is KGHSH, CDR2 LQKENI. CDR3 length equals 16 residues. The CDR3 coding sequence is TGTGCCAGCTCATTCTCGACAGGGGGCACGAACACTGAAGCTTTCTTT. Its protein product is CASSFSTGGTNTEAFF.

The genes are TRBV9 and TRBJ2-1, with 8 bases identical to TRBD1. This CDR3 spans 15 amino acids. Germline CDR1 SGDLS, CDR2 YYNGEE. The J segment lost 2 bases and the V segment lost 5 bases, leaving 6 bases of the junction unmatched. Here the CDR3 DNA reads TGTGCCAGCAGTTACCGGGACAGGACCTACAATGAGCAGTTCTTC. Protein: CASSYRDRTYNEQFF.

In its sample, this clone was seen once. This chain links TRBV25-1 with TRBJ2-7; D might be TRBD1 (5 bases). Trimming stripped 5 bases from V and 4 bases from J, with 6 bases between. Germline-derived CDR1 and CDR2 are MGHDK and SYGVNS. CDR3 length: 11 residues. The CDR3 nucleotides are TGTGCCAGCAGTAGGGGATACGAGCAGTACTTC. Translating it yields CASSRGYEQYF.

The CDR3 region has the DNA TGTGCCAGCAGCCAATCACCGACTAGCGGGAACTACAATGAGCAGTTCTTC. Its protein is CASSQSPTSGNYNEQFF. The chain joins TRBV3-1 (or the pseudogene TRBV3-2) to TRBJ2-1; 11 nucleotides match TRBD2. The CDR3 consists of 17 residues. Germline lookup yields CDR1 LGHDT and CDR2 YNNKEL (reference sequence). The V segment lost 2 bases and the J segment 3 bases; nucleotides outside the gene matches: 6.

This chain links TRBV28 with TRBJ1-2; 7 nucleotides agree with TRBD1. Looked up from germline, CDR1 is MDHEN and CDR2 is SYDVKM. This CDR3 comprises 14 residues. V trimming: 6 bases; J trimming: 4 bases; junction bases outside the gene matches: 8. In nucleotides, the CDR3 is TGTGCCAGCAGGGATTACAGGGGAACCTATGGCTACACCTTC. This codes for CASRDYRGTYGYTF.

V and J are TRBV7-9 and TRBJ1-4; 9 positions agree with TRBD1. The length of the CDR3 is 14 residues. Trimming removed 5 bases from V and 8 bases from J; junction bases left unmatched: 6. From germline, CDR1 is SEHNR and CDR2 FQNEAQ (reference sequence). In DNA form, the CDR3 reads TGTGCCAGCAGCCCTCACAGGGGGCGCGAAAAACTGTTTTTT. Protein product: CASSPHRGREKLFF.